A single sample is the source of the 14 T cell receptor beta chains below, sequenced in a study of Ad26.COV2.S vaccination and SARS-CoV-2 variants. Method: immunoSEQ multiplex PCR; TCRdb's copy keeps in-frame clones and lacks some. Counted here are about 370,000 clones, around 85% occurring once; the ten biggest clones make up 3% to 4.5%. Specified treatment: around 19 received Ad26.COV2.S at low or high dose, single or two shots; roughly five received placebo; per-sample allocation not given. Samples came from day 63 after the first vaccine or placebo injection. Material: peripheral blood, obtained in a trial of Ad26.COV2.S vaccine versus placebo. These receptors all come from a person between 18 and 65 years old who received the Ad26.COV2.S COVID-19 vaccine or a placebo.

The chain carries TRBV6-6 and TRBJ2-4; D could derive from TRBD1 or TRBD2 (5 bases each). Trimming removed 8 bases from V and 11 bases from J, with 13 bases in between. Germline loops: CDR1 MNHNY, CDR2 SVGAGI (reference sequence). This CDR3 has 11 residues. CDR3 in DNA: TGTGCCAGCGGGGCAGTGAGGGTTCAGTACTTC. Translation: CASGAVRVQYF.

The chain recombines TRBV11-3 with TRBJ2-1; TRBD1 might be the D (5 bases). Germline lookup yields CDR1 SGHNT and CDR2 YENEEA. V was trimmed by 3 bases and J by 0 bases, leaving 9 bases between them. CDR3 length equals 15 residues. CDR3 sequence reads: CASSFGADSYNEQFF. The CDR3 bases are TGTGCCAGCAGCTTTGGGGCGGACTCCTACAATGAGCAGTTCTTC.

The CDR3 loop reads CASSLAGFTDTQYF. For the CDR3, the DNA is TGTGCCAGCAGCTTAGCCGGTTTCACAGATACGCAGTATTTT. The rearrangement links TRBV11-1 to TRBJ2-3; no firm D call. Germline CDR1 is SGHAT and CDR2 is FQDESV (reference sequence). This CDR3 is built from 14 residues. Trimming left V 0 bases short and J 2 bases short, with 6 bases between.

In its sample, this clone was seen a few times. This sequence joins TRBV2 and TRBJ1-6, with 8 nucleotides matching TRBD1. The CDR3 extends over 15 amino acids. CDR1 SNHLY and CDR2 FYNNEI come from the germline V gene. The CDR3 sequence: CAARATGQGNSPLHF. For the CDR3, the DNA is TGTGCAGCACGAGCTACCGGACAGGGTAATTCACCCCTCCACTTT.

The chain recombines TRBV5-1 with TRBJ1-6; D is ambiguous. Trimming took off 5 bases at V and 7 bases at J, with 13 bases between the two ends. Germline assignment: CDR1 SGHRS and CDR2 YFSETQ. This CDR3 spans 14 amino acids. CDR3 in DNA: TGCGCCAGCAGGACGTCTTATCCCAATTCACCCCTCCACTTT. Amino acid sequence: CASRTSYPNSPLHF.

The chain carries TRBV5-1 and TRBJ2-3, with D possibly being TRBD1 (7 bases). The CDR3 is 17 residues long. V lost 4 bases and J lost 0, with 18 bases in between. The V gene's germline CDR1 is SGHRS and CDR2 YFSETQ. CDR3 DNA: TGCGCCAGCAGCCCCGAGGGGGCGGGAACAAGCACAGATACGCAGTATTTT. Amino acids: CASSPEGAGTSTDTQYF.

The J gene is TRBJ2-2, the V gene TRBV5-1; D is unclear. CDR3 length: 14 residues. V dropped 4 bases and J dropped 2 bases, with 9 bases sitting between them. Looked up from germline, CDR1 is SGHRS and CDR2 is YFSETQ. CDR3 residues: CASSTEDNTGELFF. The CDR3 nucleotides are TGCGCCAGCAGCACGGAAGACAACACCGGGGAGCTGTTTTTT.

This clone was picked up one time. CDR3 bases: TGTGCCAGCAGCTTAGGGACTAGAGATACGCAGTATTTT. It encodes CASSLGTRDTQYF. The chain has TRBV7-2 and TRBJ2-3; 7 positions match TRBD2. V lost 1 base, J lost 5 bases, and 0 bases stayed unmatched. This CDR3 has 13 residues. CDR1 is SGHTA, CDR2 FQGNSA, per germline.

This sequence joins TRBV19 and TRBJ2-2; tentative D call: TRBD1 (5 bases). With 1 base removed from V and 4 bases from J, the gap between germline ends came to 10 bases. This CDR3 spans 15 amino acids. Germline values: CDR1 LNHDA, CDR2 SQIVND (reference sequence). This CDR3 is CASSIARVGTGELFF. As DNA, the CDR3 is TGTGCCAGTAGTATAGCCAGGGTTGGCACCGGGGAGCTGTTTTTT.

There are a few counts of this clone. This chain connects TRBV27 to TRBJ1-6, with D possibly TRBD1 on 6 matching bases. V dropped 5 bases and J dropped 7 bases, with 21 bases sitting between them. This CDR3 contains 17 residues. The germline gives CDR1 MNHEY, CDR2 SMNVEV (reference sequence). Here the CDR3 reads CASSPKGWTERNSPLHF. In DNA, the CDR3 is TGTGCCAGCAGTCCTAAGGGGTGGACAGAAAGAAATTCACCCCTCCACTTT.

The rearrangement joins TRBV10-1 to TRBJ2-1, with TRBD2 matching over 14 bases. In germline, CDR1 is WNHNN, CDR2 SYGVQD (reference sequence). With V trimmed by 3 bases and J by 6 bases, 4 bases remained unmatched. The CDR3 is 16 residues long. CDR3 amino acids: CASSDPGLAGGNEQFF. The CDR3 coding sequence is TGCGCCAGCAGTGATCCCGGACTAGCGGGGGGCAATGAGCAGTTCTTC.

The J gene is TRBJ1-1, the V gene TRBV3-1 (or the pseudogene TRBV3-2); 9 nucleotides agree with TRBD1. The V gene end was trimmed by 2 bases and the J gene end by 6 bases; junction bases not matched to a gene: 4. Germline V gives CDR1 LGHDT, CDR2 YNNKEL (reference sequence). The CDR3 sequence is 14 residues long. The CDR3 DNA sequence: TGTGCCAGCAGCCAAACAGGGGGCAGAGCTGAAGCTTTCTTT. The encoded protein is CASSQTGGRAEAFF.

CDR3: CASSSLVNTGELFF. DNA of the CDR3: TGTGCCAGCAGTTCCCTAGTGAACACCGGGGAGCTGTTTTTT. The rearrangement joins TRBV27 to TRBJ2-2; D ambiguous. Germline CDR1 MNHEY, CDR2 SMNVEV (reference sequence). The CDR3 consists of 14 residues. The germline V and J ends were trimmed by 4 bases and 1 base, with 7 bases remaining between them.

This clone has a single count. The V call is TRBV11-2, the J call TRBJ2-1, with a possible D match to TRBD2 (6 bases). The length of the CDR3 is 17 residues. Between the trimmed V and J ends, which lost 0 bases and 0 bases, there was a span of 12 bases. Germline loops: CDR1 SGHAT, CDR2 FQNNGV. The CDR3 nucleotides read TGTGCCAGCAGCTTAGAATGGGTGGGGGGCTCCTACAATGAGCAGTTCTTC. Its translation is CASSLEWVGGSYNEQFF.